This TCR beta chain came from a study of blood T cell repertoires in COVID-19. Assignment of participants to cohorts was predicated upon participant-reported clinical history. Two consecutive negative NP/OP PCR tests, clearance, or resolved symptoms defined Cohort 3 recovery. Authors' processing steps: Estimated nucleated cell counts came from reference gene primer amplification. The table came from immunoSEQ multiplex PCR; TCRdb's copy has only in-frame clones and leaves some out. That table is the source of V, J and clone size, and D and trimming were worked out from the DNA. Of over 150,000 clones listed, roughly 87% are singletons. CDR3 size: 13 residues. With 5 bases removed from V and 2 bases from J, the gap between germline ends came to 9 bases. Germline loops: CDR1 MNHEY, CDR2 SVGEGT.

The TCR was taken from a woman between 50 and 59 years old who had recovered from COVID-19. The V gene is TRBV6-2 or TRBV6-3, the J gene TRBJ1-2, with D possibly matching TRBD1 (6 bases). Sequences were obtained from PBMCs or T cells enriched from blood (not recorded which). CDR3 bases: TGTGCCAGCAGTCGACAGGAAAACTATGGCTACACCTTC. This gives the protein CASSRQENYGYTF.